A selection of T cell receptor beta chains follows, all from one sample in a study of Graves' ophthalmopathy and Graves' hyperthyroidism. Each CDR3 protein gets one entry after TCRdb re-called the multiplex PCR reads with MiXCR. The data contain some 48,000 distinct CDR3 sequences, over 45% of them seen just once; the ten biggest clones take up around 23%. The specimen was peripheral blood. These receptors were obtained from an adult man with Graves' ophthalmopathy. CDR3s include the opening cysteine and the closing phenylalanine or tryptophan. The order of the fields is V gene, clone size, J gene, D gene, CDR3 DNA, CDR3 protein. The D gene is left open where the match is weak. Part of the rows lack a size; the others show once, few, many or a class for expanded clones.

>TRBV29-1|.|TRBJ2-7|TRBD1
TGCAGCGTAAAGACAGGGTCCTACGAGCAGTACTTC
CSVKTGSYEQYF
>TRBV19|.|TRBJ1-4|.
TGTGCCAGTAGTATTGCGGGGGCTGGTGAAAAACTGTTTTTT
CASSIAGAGEKLFF
>TRBV20-1|.|TRBJ2-1|.
TGCAGTGCTAGGGCCCCAATGGACGTGGTGTGCAATGAGCAGTTCTTC
CSARAPMDVVCNEQFF
>TRBV28|many|TRBJ2-3|.
TGTGCCAGCAGTTTTCTATCTTACACAGATACGCAGTATTTT
CASSFLSYTDTQYF
>TRBV7-9|.|TRBJ1-3|.
TGTGCCAGCAGCTTAGGCGCAACGGGAAACACCATATATTTT
CASSLGATGNTIYF
>TRBV20-1|.|TRBJ2-7|TRBD2
TGCAGCTCACCAGGACTAGCGGGAGGTAGGGCCGAGCAGTACTTC
CSSPGLAGGRAEQYF
>TRBV25-1|many|TRBJ1-1|.
TGTGCCAGCAGACAGGGCTGGAGCACTGAAGCTTTCTTT
CASRQGWSTEAFF
>TRBV18|many|TRBJ1-4|TRBD1
TGTGCCAGCTCAGAAGGGACAGGGAATGAAAAACTGTTTTTT
CASSEGTGNEKLFF
>TRBV5-4|.|TRBJ1-4|.
TGTGCCAGCAGCTTGGGAGGGCCGACTAATGAAAAACTGTTTTTT
CASSLGGPTNEKLFF
>TRBV5-8|many|TRBJ1-2|TRBD1
TGTGCCAGCAGCACACAGGGGCCCAACTATGGCTACACCTTC
CASSTQGPNYGYTF
>TRBV27|few|TRBJ2-3|TRBD2
TGTGCCAGCAGTCCCTTAGCGGGAGCGGGGACAGATACGCAGTATTTT
CASSPLAGAGTDTQYF
>TRBV28|.|TRBJ2-2|.
TGTGCCAGCAGGCCAAGGGGCGCGGGCACCGGGGAGCTGTTTTTT
CASRPRGAGTGELFF
>TRBV2|many|TRBJ1-1|TRBD1
TGTGCCAGCAGTGTGGCCAGGGGGATCTCTATGAACACTGAAGCTTTCTTT
CASSVARGISMNTEAFF
>TRBV11-2|.|TRBJ2-7|.
TGTGCCAGCAGCTCGACAGGTTTTGAGCAGTACTTC
CASSSTGFEQYF
>TRBV2|.|TRBJ1-3|.
TGTGCCAGCAGTCAGACGACGGGGAATGGAAACACCATATATTTT
CASSQTTGNGNTIYF
>TRBV24-1|medium-sized|TRBJ1-1|.
TGTGCCACCAGTGATGCTCGGGGTGAGACTGAAGCTTTCTTT
CATSDARGETEAFF
>TRBV15|.|TRBJ1-4|TRBD1
TGTGCCACCAGCAGAGGGGGACAGGGGGCTAGAGAAAAACTGTTTTTT
CATSRGGQGAREKLFF
>TRBV5-1|many|TRBJ1-5|.
TGCGCCAGCAGCCCGGGACAAGACAATCAGCCCCAGCATTTT
CASSPGQDNQPQHF
>TRBV7-2|.|TRBJ1-1|.
TGTGCCAGCAGCTTTGCGGTGAACACTGAAGCTTTCTTT
CASSFAVNTEAFF
>TRBV11-1|.|TRBJ1-4|.
TGTGCCAGCAGCTTAGGCGCAGTGGCAAGCGAAAACCTGTTTTTT
CASSLGAVASENLFF
>TRBV12-3/TRBV12-4|many|TRBJ1-1|.
TGTGCCAGCAGTTCCACTCCGCGTGAAGCTTTCTTT
CASSSTPREAFF
>TRBV29-1|few|TRBJ1-4|.
TGCAGCGTTGGAGGTGAAAAACTGTTTTTT
CSVGGEKLFF
>TRBV20-1|many|TRBJ1-1|.
TGCAGTGCTAGAGATCGGCGGACACCGAACACTGAAGCTTTCTTT
CSARDRRTPNTEAFF
>TRBV10-3|once|TRBJ2-1|.
TGTGCCATCAGTGAGTCGGGGGGAAGCAATCAGCAGTTCTTC
CAISESGGSNQQFF
>TRBV7-6|.|TRBJ1-6|.
TGTGCCAGCAGCTTAGCGGCCCCGAGCTCCTATAATTCACCCCTCCACTTT
CASSLAAPSSYNSPLHF
>TRBV7-2|.|TRBJ2-7|TRBD2
TGTGCCAGCAGCCTGACTAGCGGGAGTCTTTACGAGCAGTACTTC
CASSLTSGSLYEQYF
>TRBV7-8|few|TRBJ2-5|.
TGTGCCAGCAGCGCCACAAGGCAAGAAGAGACCCAGTACTTC
CASSATRQEETQYF
>TRBV20-1|many|TRBJ2-5|TRBD2
TGCAGTGCTAGAAGCGGGGGACAAGAGACCCAGTACTTC
CSARSGGQETQYF
>TRBV2|once|TRBJ2-4|TRBD2
TGTGCCAGCAGTGATGGGGGGGAGTGGAACATTCAGTACTTC
CASSDGGEWNIQYF
>TRBV11-2|many|TRBJ1-2|TRBD1
TGTGCCAGCAGCTTAGCCTGGACAGGGTACTATGGCTACACCTTC
CASSLAWTGYYGYTF
>TRBV6-6|many|TRBJ2-7|.
TGTGCCAGCAGTCCTAGGGACTACGAGCAGTACTTC
CASSPRDYEQYF
>TRBV28|many|TRBJ2-7|.
TGTGCCAGCAGCCCGTCCTTGGGGGCCAACTACGAGCAGTACTTC
CASSPSLGANYEQYF
>TRBV20-1|.|TRBJ2-3|.
TGCAGTGCTAGCTTACAGGAGAAGCACGACGAGCAGTATTTT
CSASLQEKHDEQYF
>TRBV7-2|few|TRBJ2-1|TRBD1
TGTGCCAGCAGCACAGGACAGGGGGCCAATGAGCAGTTCTTC
CASSTGQGANEQFF
>TRBV20-1|many|TRBJ2-7|TRBD2
TGCAGTGCTAGAGAACTAGCGGGAGTTCCGATCTCCGAGCAGTACTTC
CSARELAGVPISEQYF
>TRBV6-5|few|TRBJ2-7|TRBD2
TGTGCCAGCAGTTACCGGACTAGCGGACACTACGAGCAGTACTTC
CASSYRTSGHYEQYF
>TRBV7-3|once|TRBJ2-3|.
TGTGCCAGCAGCGAGAGGAGGGGAGTAGGCTCCTACAATGAGCAGTATTTT
CASSERRGVGSYNEQYF
>TRBV5-4|.|TRBJ2-1|.
TGTGCCAGCAGCTTGGCCACAGGGTCTGAGCAGTTCTTC
CASSLATGSEQFF
>TRBV7-6|many|TRBJ2-3|TRBD1
TGTGCCAGCAGCAACAGGGGGAGCACAGATACGCAGTATTTT
CASSNRGSTDTQYF